This T cell receptor (beta chain) was retrieved from a study of blood T cell repertoires in COVID-19. Across the study: Collection of acute and convalescent COVID-19 samples took place in the United States, Italy and Spain. Sources were T cells, B-cell-depleted T cells, or PBMCs; the material itself was cDNA or gDNA.

Seattle's cohort entered during active infection and was followed longitudinally. Germline CDR1 is MDHEN and CDR2 is SYDVKM. The CDR3 extends over 15 amino acids. The J segment lost 3 bases and the V segment lost 7 bases, leaving 5 bases of the junction unmatched. The assay was immunoSEQ multiplex PCR, and TCRdb's table has in-frame clones only and misses some. This sample has about 260,000 clones, with approximately 91% found just once. This sequence joins TRBV28 and TRBJ2-1; 11 bases line up with TRBD2. Material: peripheral blood. This TCR was sampled from a woman in her 30s with COVID-19, enrolled during active disease. CDR3 sequence reads: CASTILAGGYNEQFF. As DNA, the CDR3 is TGTGCCAGCACCATCCTAGCGGGAGGCTACAATGAGCAGTTCTTC.